Listed here is a single T cell receptor (beta chain). A few counts support this clone. Its antigen has not been determined. Relative to the germline gene, one junction end is altered; a read error may explain this. The data belong to a study of blood T cell repertoires in COVID-19 (dated by TCRdb to 2018 to 2020). Context from the whole study: Collaborator samples came from the United States, Italy and Spain and covered acute and convalescent phases of COVID-19. Sample metadata almost always included a de-identified subject ID, COVID-19 status, age in years and sex. The dataset comprised deeply sampled blood TCRbeta repertoires from subjects exposed to, actively infected with, or recovered from COVID-19. A freely available public database, intended as a resource for researchers studying the immune response to SARS-CoV-2, is where the repertoires were released. The material from the prospective study consisted of cDNA or gDNA derived from T cells, B-cell-depleted T cells, or PBMCs. Where available, HLA class I and class II types were taken from metadata supplied by the sample provider and were not determined by assay-based typing. Samples came from the ongoing ImmuneRACE study (first 160 participants) plus 1,254 subjects from 6 global collaborators. Results the study describes overall, beyond this receptor: Clinical and demographic metadata were provided uncurated, with the amount varying by source and participant.

The collaborating institutions used their own protocols to collect whole blood in K2EDTA tubes. Collaborator samples were shipped for TCRbeta analysis as frozen whole blood, isolated PBMCs, or DNA extracted from either sample type. TCRbeta CDR3 regions were amplified from genomic DNA using the immunoSEQ Assay, a bias-controlled multiplex PCR. The paper's processing steps were these. Nucleated cell counts per sample were estimated from amplification of reference gene primers within the assay. To quantify the absolute abundance of each unique TCRbeta CDR3 rearrangement, sequence reads were collapsed and filtered. Productive Simpson clonality was computed per sample as the square root of Simpson's diversity index over productive rearrangements. In its TCRdb copy, this immuneACCESS table keeps in-frame sequences only and misses some clones. Where compared with another copy, unresolved V genes explain less than half of these, and the others have no known cause. V, J and clone size are taken as reported in that table, and D and trimming were inferred from the DNA itself. The sample profile shows roughly 62,000 clones; around 90% of them were found once. The top ten clones comprise 5% to 6% of the sample.

The CDR3 covers 15 residues, taking in both the cysteine and the phenylalanine. The kept DNA is CDR3 alone, 45 bases in frame from the first base. According to the germline V gene (reference sequence), CDR1 reads SSHAT and CDR2 reads FNYEAQ. Recombination joined TRBV7-7 with TRBJ2-5, with TRBD1 perhaps the D gene, on 5 matching bases. Sequencing was done on a sample of peripheral blood. The sequence was collected from a human donor in a cohort sampled during active COVID-19. The sequenced DNA is TGTGCTAGCAGCTTAGGGCGACAGTACCAAGAGACCCAGTACTTC. Its amino acids are CASSLGRQYQETQYF.